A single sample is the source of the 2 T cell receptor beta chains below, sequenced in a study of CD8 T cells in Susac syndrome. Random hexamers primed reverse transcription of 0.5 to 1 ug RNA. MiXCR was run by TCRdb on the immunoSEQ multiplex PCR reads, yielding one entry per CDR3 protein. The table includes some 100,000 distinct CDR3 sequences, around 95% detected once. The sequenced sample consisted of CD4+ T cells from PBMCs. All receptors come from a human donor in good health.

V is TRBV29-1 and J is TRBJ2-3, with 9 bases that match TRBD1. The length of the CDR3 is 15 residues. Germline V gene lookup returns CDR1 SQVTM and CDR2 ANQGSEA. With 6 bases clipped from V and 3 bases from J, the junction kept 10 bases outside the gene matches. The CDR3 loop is CSVAMGQGPTDTQYF. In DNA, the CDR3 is TGCAGCGTAGCAATGGGACAGGGCCCTACAGATACGCAGTATTTT.

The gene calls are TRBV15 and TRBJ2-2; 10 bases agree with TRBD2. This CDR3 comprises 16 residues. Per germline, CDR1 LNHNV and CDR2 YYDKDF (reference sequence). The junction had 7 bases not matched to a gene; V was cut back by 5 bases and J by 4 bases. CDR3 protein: CATSGAGGPGTGELFF. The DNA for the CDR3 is TGTGCCACCAGCGGAGCGGGGGGGCCCGGCACCGGGGAGCTGTTTTTT.